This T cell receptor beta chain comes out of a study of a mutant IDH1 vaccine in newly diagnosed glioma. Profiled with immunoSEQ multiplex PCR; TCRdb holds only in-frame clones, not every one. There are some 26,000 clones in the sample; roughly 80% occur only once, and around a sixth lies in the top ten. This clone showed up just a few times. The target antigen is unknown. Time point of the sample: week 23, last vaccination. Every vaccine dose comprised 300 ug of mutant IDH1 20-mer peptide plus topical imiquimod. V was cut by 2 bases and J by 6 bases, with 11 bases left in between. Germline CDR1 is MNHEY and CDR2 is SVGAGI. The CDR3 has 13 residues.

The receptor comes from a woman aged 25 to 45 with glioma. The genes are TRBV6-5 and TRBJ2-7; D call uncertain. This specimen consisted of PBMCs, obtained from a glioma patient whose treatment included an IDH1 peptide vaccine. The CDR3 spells CASSYLEAAEQYF. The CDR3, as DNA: TGTGCCAGCAGTTACCTCGAGGCCGCCGAGCAGTACTTC.